A selection of T cell receptor beta chains follows, all from one sample in a study of response to subunit inactivated influenza vaccine. One entry per CDR3 protein results from TCRdb running MiXCR on the RT-PCR reads. This table has about 500,000 distinct CDR3 sequences, 15% to 20% appearing once. The sequencing here drew on CD4+ T cells sorted from PBMCs, taken roughly 24 months after vaccination. The receptor set was obtained from a man aged 50-75 years who received an inactivated influenza vaccine. Both conserved end residues are part of each CDR3. The order of the fields is J gene, clone size, D gene, V gene, CDR3 protein, CDR3 DNA. A D gene is named only where the DNA matches it firmly. Expanded clones get a size class; other rows say once, few or many, or leave the size out.

j_call: TRBJ2-5
clone_size: few
d_call: NA
v_call: TRBV4-3
cdr3_aa: CASSRETDYQETQYF
cdr3_nt: TGCGCCAGCAGCCGGGAGACAGATTACCAAGAGACCCAGTACTTC

j_call: TRBJ2-1
clone_size: NA
d_call: TRBD1
v_call: TRBV7-2
cdr3_aa: CASSPTGAQLHNEQFF
cdr3_nt: TGTGCCAGCAGCCCCACAGGGGCCCAGCTACACAATGAGCAGTTCTTC

j_call: TRBJ1-1
clone_size: few
d_call: NA
v_call: TRBV11-2
cdr3_aa: CASSLDLTRGAFF
cdr3_nt: TGTGCCAGCAGCTTAGATCTGACAAGAGGTGCTTTCTTT

j_call: TRBJ2-1
clone_size: NA
d_call: NA
v_call: TRBV14
cdr3_aa: CASSQGLSHSYNEQFF
cdr3_nt: TGTGCCAGCAGCCAGGGATTAAGCCACTCCTACAATGAGCAGTTCTTC

j_call: TRBJ2-7
clone_size: few
d_call: NA
v_call: TRBV24-1
cdr3_aa: CATSRIIYEQYF
cdr3_nt: TGTGCCACCAGCAGAATAATCTACGAGCAGTACTTC

j_call: TRBJ2-1
clone_size: NA
d_call: NA
v_call: TRBV20-1
cdr3_aa: CSARLTGTRQFF
cdr3_nt: TGCAGTGCTAGGCTAACCGGGACGCGGCAGTTCTTC

j_call: TRBJ2-1
clone_size: NA
d_call: TRBD2
v_call: TRBV28
cdr3_aa: CASRMGGVVNEQFF
cdr3_nt: TGTGCCAGCAGAATGGGGGGGGTCGTCAATGAGCAGTTCTTC

j_call: TRBJ2-3
clone_size: few
d_call: TRBD1
v_call: TRBV7-9
cdr3_aa: CASSLGDRKGTQYF
cdr3_nt: TGTGCCAGCAGCTTGGGGGACAGAAAGGGTACGCAGTATTTT

j_call: TRBJ1-4
clone_size: few
d_call: NA
v_call: TRBV20-1
cdr3_aa: CSARPQGNFNEKLFF
cdr3_nt: TGCAGTGCTAGACCTCAGGGAAATTTTAATGAAAAACTGTTTTTT

j_call: TRBJ2-7
clone_size: NA
d_call: NA
v_call: TRBV6-2/TRBV6-3
cdr3_aa: CASRRPSSYEQYF
cdr3_nt: TGTGCCAGCAGACGACCCAGCTCCTACGAGCAGTACTTC

j_call: TRBJ2-7
clone_size: few
d_call: NA
v_call: TRBV6-5
cdr3_aa: CASSNQGSYEQYF
cdr3_nt: TGTGCCAGCAGTAACCAGGGGTCCTACGAGCAGTACTTC

j_call: TRBJ1-4
clone_size: NA
d_call: TRBD1
v_call: TRBV9
cdr3_aa: CASSVGGTGYEKLFF
cdr3_nt: TGTGCCAGCAGCGTCGGTGGGACAGGTTACGAAAAACTGTTTTTT

j_call: TRBJ2-3
clone_size: many
d_call: NA
v_call: TRBV4-3
cdr3_aa: CASSQDNRDSNTDTQYF
cdr3_nt: TGCGCCAGCAGCCAAGATAATCGGGACTCGAACACAGATACGCAGTATTTT

j_call: TRBJ1-5
clone_size: few
d_call: NA
v_call: TRBV4-1
cdr3_aa: CASSQALAGNQPQHF
cdr3_nt: TGCGCCAGCAGCCAAGCCCTGGCAGGGAATCAGCCCCAGCATTTT

j_call: TRBJ2-2
clone_size: NA
d_call: TRBD2
v_call: TRBV3-1
cdr3_aa: CASSYGTSITGELFF
cdr3_nt: TGTGCCAGCAGCTACGGGACTAGCATCACCGGGGAGCTGTTTTTT

j_call: TRBJ2-1
clone_size: few
d_call: NA
v_call: TRBV20-1
cdr3_aa: CSANYNEQFF
cdr3_nt: TGCAGTGCCAACTACAATGAGCAGTTCTTC

j_call: TRBJ2-7
clone_size: NA
d_call: NA
v_call: TRBV10-3
cdr3_aa: CAAMDRLAGGIAYEQYF
cdr3_nt: TGTGCCGCGATGGACAGGTTGGCGGGAGGAATCGCCTACGAGCAGTACTTC

j_call: TRBJ1-2
clone_size: NA
d_call: TRBD1
v_call: TRBV5-1
cdr3_aa: CASSIGTVNYGYTF
cdr3_nt: TGCGCCAGCAGCATCGGGACAGTTAACTATGGCTACACCTTC

j_call: TRBJ2-2
clone_size: few
d_call: NA
v_call: TRBV11-3
cdr3_aa: CASSLMGAKNTGELFF
cdr3_nt: TGTGCCAGCAGCTTAATGGGGGCGAAGAACACCGGGGAGCTGTTTTTT

j_call: TRBJ1-1
clone_size: few
d_call: NA
v_call: TRBV6-1
cdr3_aa: CASGAGPNTEAFF
cdr3_nt: TGTGCCAGCGGGGCAGGCCCCAACACTGAAGCTTTCTTT

j_call: TRBJ2-3
clone_size: NA
d_call: NA
v_call: TRBV9
cdr3_aa: CASSVAMADTQYF
cdr3_nt: TGTGCCAGCAGCGTAGCTATGGCAGATACGCAGTATTTT

j_call: TRBJ1-6
clone_size: few
d_call: NA
v_call: TRBV29-1
cdr3_aa: CSVVVGGASGGNSPLHF
cdr3_nt: TGCAGCGTTGTTGTGGGGGGGGCCTCGGGTGGAAATTCACCCCTCCACTTT

j_call: TRBJ1-1
clone_size: many
d_call: NA
v_call: TRBV20-1
cdr3_aa: CSARGNTEAFF
cdr3_nt: TGCAGTGCTAGGGGGAACACTGAAGCTTTCTTT

j_call: TRBJ2-3
clone_size: NA
d_call: NA
v_call: TRBV6-5
cdr3_aa: CASSYRATGPSTTDTQYF
cdr3_nt: TGTGCCAGCAGTTACCGAGCGACAGGCCCGAGTACTACAGATACGCAGTATTTT

j_call: TRBJ1-4
clone_size: NA
d_call: NA
v_call: TRBV5-6
cdr3_aa: CASSLMLSATNEKLFF
cdr3_nt: TGTGCCAGCAGCTTGATGCTCTCTGCAACTAATGAAAAACTGTTTTTT

j_call: TRBJ2-3
clone_size: many
d_call: NA
v_call: TRBV7-2
cdr3_aa: CASSLFGSTDTQYF
cdr3_nt: TGTGCCAGCAGCTTATTTGGCAGCACAGATACGCAGTATTTT

j_call: TRBJ1-1
clone_size: NA
d_call: NA
v_call: TRBV2
cdr3_aa: CASLAGVGTEAFF
cdr3_nt: TGTGCCAGCTTAGCCGGCGTTGGTACTGAAGCTTTCTTT

j_call: TRBJ1-1
clone_size: NA
d_call: TRBD1
v_call: TRBV6-2/TRBV6-3
cdr3_aa: CASSYPNRGGDTEAFF
cdr3_nt: TGTGCCAGCAGTTACCCGAACAGGGGCGGTGACACTGAAGCTTTCTTT

j_call: TRBJ2-5
clone_size: NA
d_call: NA
v_call: TRBV12-3/TRBV12-4
cdr3_aa: CASSLASTTQETQYF
cdr3_nt: TGTGCCAGCAGTTTAGCGTCGACAACGCAAGAGACCCAGTACTTC

j_call: TRBJ2-5
clone_size: few
d_call: NA
v_call: TRBV7-8
cdr3_aa: CASSLPPRGLTQYF
cdr3_nt: TGTGCCAGCAGCTTACCACCCAGGGGATTGACCCAGTACTTC

j_call: TRBJ2-7
clone_size: few
d_call: NA
v_call: TRBV20-1
cdr3_aa: CSARVDRGISYEQYF
cdr3_nt: TGCAGTGCTAGGGTCGATCGGGGCATCTCCTACGAGCAGTACTTC

j_call: TRBJ2-1
clone_size: NA
d_call: TRBD2
v_call: TRBV15
cdr3_aa: CATSRALAGGYNEQFF
cdr3_nt: TGTGCCACCAGCAGAGCTCTAGCCGGGGGGTACAATGAGCAGTTCTTC

j_call: TRBJ2-2
clone_size: few
d_call: NA
v_call: TRBV6-1
cdr3_aa: CASSTPGGPGELFF
cdr3_nt: TGTGCCAGCAGTACCCCTGGGGGACCCGGGGAGCTGTTTTTT

j_call: TRBJ2-1
clone_size: NA
d_call: TRBD2
v_call: TRBV6-1
cdr3_aa: CASGSAGGPHYNEQFF
cdr3_nt: TGTGCCAGCGGCTCGGCGGGAGGGCCCCATTACAATGAGCAGTTCTTC

j_call: TRBJ2-2
clone_size: many
d_call: TRBD2
v_call: TRBV12-3/TRBV12-4
cdr3_aa: CASSGLAGVKSGELFF
cdr3_nt: TGTGCCAGCAGCGGACTAGCGGGAGTGAAGTCCGGGGAGCTGTTTTTT

j_call: TRBJ2-5
clone_size: many
d_call: NA
v_call: TRBV24-1
cdr3_aa: CATSDFGQGRETQYF
cdr3_nt: TGTGCCACCAGTGATTTTGGGCAGGGTCGGGAGACCCAGTACTTC

j_call: TRBJ2-7
clone_size: NA
d_call: TRBD2
v_call: TRBV7-2
cdr3_aa: CASSLETSHYEQYF
cdr3_nt: TGTGCCAGCAGCTTGGAGACTAGCCACTACGAGCAGTACTTC

j_call: TRBJ2-4
clone_size: few
d_call: TRBD2
v_call: TRBV20-1
cdr3_aa: CSARGGGTKNIQYF
cdr3_nt: TGCAGTGCTAGAGGGGGGGGTACCAAAAACATTCAGTACTTC

j_call: TRBJ1-1
clone_size: NA
d_call: NA
v_call: TRBV4-2
cdr3_aa: CASSRVGAWGPGAGLGAEAFF
cdr3_nt: TGTGCCAGCAGCCGCGTGGGGGCCTGGGGTCCGGGGGCTGGACTAGGGGCTGAAGCTTTCTTT

j_call: TRBJ2-7
clone_size: few
d_call: NA
v_call: TRBV20-1
cdr3_aa: CSARKTSGDPYEQYF
cdr3_nt: TGCAGTGCTAGAAAAACGAGCGGAGACCCCTACGAGCAGTACTTC

j_call: TRBJ2-5
clone_size: few
d_call: NA
v_call: TRBV5-1
cdr3_aa: CASSLGGTGAQEETQYF
cdr3_nt: TGCGCCAGCAGCTTGGGGGGGACGGGGGCCCAGGAAGAGACCCAGTACTTC

j_call: TRBJ2-1
clone_size: few
d_call: TRBD2
v_call: TRBV28
cdr3_aa: CASRSWASGRNEQFF
cdr3_nt: TGTGCCTCCAGATCGTGGGCTAGCGGGCGAAATGAGCAGTTCTTC

j_call: TRBJ2-2
clone_size: NA
d_call: TRBD2
v_call: TRBV24-1
cdr3_aa: CATSYTAGTSGRGAGELFF
cdr3_nt: TGTGCCACCAGTTACACCGCCGGGACTAGCGGGAGGGGCGCCGGGGAGCTGTTTTTT

j_call: TRBJ2-2
clone_size: NA
d_call: TRBD2
v_call: TRBV10-3
cdr3_aa: CASQTSGSPTGELFF
cdr3_nt: TGTGCCAGCCAGACTAGCGGGAGTCCCACCGGGGAGCTGTTTTTT

j_call: TRBJ1-6
clone_size: few
d_call: NA
v_call: TRBV20-1
cdr3_aa: CSARDGMGGYYNSPLHF
cdr3_nt: TGCAGTGCTAGAGATGGGATGGGAGGGTACTATAATTCACCCCTCCACTTT

j_call: TRBJ2-2
clone_size: NA
d_call: NA
v_call: TRBV12-3/TRBV12-4
cdr3_aa: CASRSTSSGELFF
cdr3_nt: TGTGCCAGCAGATCTACTAGCTCCGGGGAGCTGTTTTTT

j_call: TRBJ2-5
clone_size: many
d_call: TRBD2
v_call: TRBV5-1
cdr3_aa: CASRPLAGQETQYF
cdr3_nt: TGCGCCAGCAGACCCCTAGCGGGGCAAGAGACCCAGTACTTC

j_call: TRBJ2-1
clone_size: NA
d_call: NA
v_call: TRBV24-1
cdr3_aa: CATSDPGAATSYNEQFF
cdr3_nt: TGTGCCACCAGTGATCCCGGGGCAGCCACCTCCTACAATGAGCAGTTCTTC

j_call: TRBJ2-7
clone_size: NA
d_call: TRBD1
v_call: TRBV6-2/TRBV6-3
cdr3_aa: CASSYPGTVEQYF
cdr3_nt: TGTGCCAGCAGTTACCCGGGGACAGTCGAGCAGTACTTC